The 8 T cell receptor beta chains given below trace back to one sample, sequenced in a study of blood T cells in healthy people across ages (dated by TCRdb to 2013 to 2016). Library creation used 5' RACE. TCRdb records Illumina HiSeq 2500 as the sequencer. A second roughly 6 to 12 cycle PCR used a sample-barcoded 5' primer and a J-beta primer mix. TCRdb reanalyzed the raw reads on its own, using fastp at Q25 for trimming and MiXCR for clone calling, and kept in-frame beta chains. Identical CDR3 protein sequences are pooled into one entry, listed with their most common genes and DNA. The sample yields some 1.5 million distinct CDR3 sequences; approximately 30% were counted once. Jointly, the top ten make up over 7% of the sample. The specimen sequenced was blood. The receptors derive from a woman aged 25-40 years in good health.

This clonotype has more than one count but fewer than ten. The V call is TRBV5-1, the J call TRBJ1-4, with D perhaps matching TRBD1 (5 bases). In germline, CDR1 is SGHRS, CDR2 YFSETQ. The CDR3 sequence is 16 residues long. V was trimmed by 1 base and J by 6 bases, leaving 16 bases between them. Here the CDR3 reads CASSLLRQGRDEKLFF. The CDR3 region has the DNA TGCGCCAGCAGCTTGCTCCGCCAGGGCCGGGATGAAAAACTGTTTTTT.

The chain joins TRBV5-1 to TRBJ2-1; 10 bases agree with TRBD2. This CDR3 contains 16 residues. Germline V CDR1 and CDR2: SGHRS, YFSETQ. The V and J ends lost 4 bases and 1 base, in that order; junction bases with no gene match: 5. For the CDR3, the DNA is TGCGCCAGCAGCCCCCAAGCGGGAGGGTCCTACAATGAGCAGTTCTTC. Protein product: CASSPQAGGSYNEQFF.

In its sample, this clonotype was seen a few times. The chain combines TRBV25-1 with TRBJ2-3; D is perhaps TRBD1 (7 bases). CDR1 and CDR2 from the germline V gene are MGHDK and SYGVNS. The CDR3 length is 15 residues. The V end was cut by 8 bases, the J end by 0 bases, with 15 bases between. As DNA, the CDR3 is TGTGCCAGCTCCGCGGGACAGATAAGCACAGATACGCAGTATTTT. Protein: CASSAGQISTDTQYF.

The chain recombines TRBV3-1 with TRBJ2-7; 8 bases are shared with TRBD1. The length of the CDR3 is 17 residues. CDR1 and CDR2 from the germline V gene are LGHDT and YNNKEL (reference sequence). The V gene end was trimmed by 2 bases and the J gene end by 2 bases; junction bases not matched to a gene: 11. CDR3 coding DNA: TGTGCCAGCAGCCAATCCCTCGGGGAGACAGGGGCCTACGAGCAGTACTTC. Translated: CASSQSLGETGAYEQYF.

This clonotype has a handful of counts. This chain uses TRBV3-1 with TRBJ2-5; 9 nucleotides align to TRBD2. With 6 bases clipped from V and 2 bases from J, the junction kept 10 bases outside the gene matches. Germline lookup yields CDR1 LGHDT and CDR2 YNNKEL (reference sequence). CDR3 size: 16 residues. CDR3 sequence reads: CASSLAGLAGQETQYF. CDR3 sequence (DNA): TGTGCCAGCAGTCTTGCTGGCCTAGCGGGACAAGAGACCCAGTACTTC.

The chain carries TRBV6-2 or TRBV6-3 and TRBJ1-2; no firm D call. CDR3 length equals 14 residues. Germline V lookup: CDR1 MNHEY, CDR2 SVGEGT. V lost 5 bases and J 4 bases, leaving 14 bases between the germline ends. CDR3 residues: CASSEYGSAYGYTF. The CDR3 DNA follows: TGTGCCAGCAGTGAATACGGGTCAGCCTATGGCTACACCTTC.

In regard to this clonotype: One base away lies a much larger clone, so this may be a sequencing read error. The chain carries TRBV7-2 and TRBJ2-1; D gene unclear. The length of the CDR3 is 15 residues. The germline CDR1 and CDR2 sequences are SGHTA and FQGNSA. CDR3 nucleotide sequence: TGTGCCAGCAACTTAGATTCATCCAGGAACAATGAGCAGTTCTTC. It specifies CASNLDSSRNNEQFF. The full variable domain, with the rest looked up from reference TRBV7-2 and TRBJ2-1, is GAGVSQSPSNKVTEKGKDVELRCDPISGHTALYWYRQSLGQGLEFLIYFQGNSAPDKSGLPSDRFSAERTGGSVSTLTIQRTQQEDSAVYLCASNLDSSRNNEQFFGPGTRLTVL.

The chain carries TRBV11-2 and TRBJ2-7, with 8 nucleotides matching TRBD2. The CDR3 covers 16 residues. V lost 0 bases to trimming and J lost 7 bases; unmatched junction nucleotides: 11. In germline, CDR1 is SGHAT, CDR2 FQNNGV. DNA for the CDR3: TGTGCCAGCAGCTTAGATGGACTAGCTATCGGCAATGAGCAGTACTTC. It specifies CASSLDGLAIGNEQYF. The full variable domain, in which reference TRBV11-2 and TRBJ2-7 provide the parts outside the CDR3, is EAGVAQSPRYKIIEKRQSVAFWCNPISGHATLYWYQQILGQGPKLLIQFQNNGVVDDSQLPKDRFSAERLKGVDSTLKIQPAKLEDSAVYLCASSLDGLAIGNEQYFGPGTRLTVT.